These 31 T cell receptor beta chains were all obtained from the same sample, sequenced in a study of blood T cell repertoires in COVID-19. TCRdb's copy holds only in-frame clones and misses some; the assay was immunoSEQ multiplex PCR. This sample yields fewer than 90,000 clones, of which more than 65% are seen a single time; around 10% belongs to the top ten. The sequencing sample was made of peripheral blood. The receptors shown here come from a middle-aged man with acute or convalescent COVID-19.

The chain joins TRBV11-2 to TRBJ2-1, with TRBD2 identical over 11 bases. V trimming: 2 bases; J trimming: 7 bases; junction bases outside the gene matches: 4. The CDR3 is 15 residues long. Germline V gene sequence: CDR1 SGHAT, CDR2 FQNNGV. The CDR3 nucleotides read TGTGCCAGCAGCTTACAACTAGCGGGAGAGAATGAGCAGTTCTTC. Translation gives CASSLQLAGENEQFF.

The CDR3 DNA is TGCGCCAGCAGCCAAGATTCGACAGGGGGCAATCAGCCCCAGCATTTT. Translated: CASSQDSTGGNQPQHF. J is TRBJ1-5 and V is TRBV4-3, with TRBD1 matching 8 bases. Per the germline V gene, CDR1 is LGHNA and CDR2 is YSLEER. The CDR3 length is 16 residues. V was clipped by 0 bases and J by 2 bases; unmatched bases: 3.

This chain joins TRBV5-4 and TRBJ2-5; 10 nucleotides line up with TRBD1. Trimming removed 1 base from V and 4 bases from J; junction bases left unmatched: 4. Germline V lookup: CDR1 SGHNT, CDR2 YYREEE (reference sequence). This CDR3 is 15 amino acids long. CDR3 coding DNA: TGTGCCAGCAGCTTGTACCGACAGGGGGCAGAGACCCAGTACTTC. This gives the protein CASSLYRQGAETQYF.

The V and J genes are TRBV5-1 and TRBJ1-3, with no clear D. Trimming stripped 4 bases from V and 0 bases from J, with 5 bases between. The germline V gene encodes CDR1 SGHRS and CDR2 YFSETQ. The length of the CDR3 is 13 residues. The CDR3 region has the DNA TGCGCCAGCAGCGACAACTCTGGAAACACCATATATTTT. This translates into CASSDNSGNTIYF.

The V gene is TRBV9, the J gene TRBJ2-1; a possible D gene is TRBD2 (5 bases). This CDR3 has 18 residues. V shed 4 bases and J shed 3 bases, with 23 bases lying between them. CDR1 is SGDLS and CDR2 is YYNGEE in the germline V gene. The CDR3 region has the DNA TGTGCCAGCAGCCCACGAGAAGAAACCGGGATTTACTACAATGAGCAGTTCTTC. Its translation: CASSPREETGIYYNEQFF.

The V and J genes are TRBV28 and TRBJ1-1; 7 bases map to TRBD1. This CDR3 region has 18 residues. Germline CDR1 reads MDHEN; CDR2 reads SYDVKM. Germline trimming cut 3 bases from V and 3 bases from J; bases unmatched to any gene: 16. CDR3 loop: CASSFLSGTDGVYTEAFF. In nucleotides, the CDR3 is TGTGCCAGCAGTTTTTTGTCCGGGACAGACGGAGTGTACACTGAAGCTTTCTTT. Based on the CDR3 plus reference TRBV28 and TRBJ1-1, the full variable domain is DVKVTQSSRYLVKRTGEKVFLECVQDMDHENMFWYRQDPGLGLRLIYFSYDVKMKEKGDIPEGYSVSREKKERFSLILESASTNQTSMYLCASSFLSGTDGVYTEAFFGQGTRLTVV.

The genes are TRBV29-1 and TRBJ1-1; TRBD1 aligns across 9 bases. V shed 8 bases, J shed 5 bases, and the junction held 9 bases outside the gene matches. The germline gives CDR1 SQVTM, CDR2 ANQGSEA. The CDR3 runs 13 residues. This chain's CDR3 is CSTLTGGSTEAFF. The CDR3 DNA reads TGCAGCACCCTGACAGGGGGGAGTACTGAAGCTTTCTTT.

This chain connects TRBV6-4 to TRBJ1-2; no firm D call. CDR3 length: 17 residues. Trimming stripped 7 bases from V and 0 bases from J, with 21 bases between. In germline, CDR1 is MRHNA, CDR2 SNTAGT. The CDR3: CASTPRPIASANYGYTF. The CDR3 region has the DNA TGTGCCAGCACCCCCCGGCCCATAGCCAGCGCTAACTATGGCTACACCTTC.

The genes are TRBV6-2 or TRBV6-3 and TRBJ2-1, with TRBD1 matching 10 bases. Germline V gene lookup returns CDR1 MNHEY and CDR2 SVGEGT. After removal of 2 bases from V and 4 bases from J, the junction contained 11 bases not matched to a gene. The CDR3 consists of 18 residues. In DNA, the CDR3 is TGTGCCAGCAGTTACAGTAGGATTTCGGGACAGGGGTACAATGAGCAGTTCTTC. This translates into CASSYSRISGQGYNEQFF.

V is TRBV12-5 and J is TRBJ2-2, with 11 bases that match TRBD1. V was pared by 4 bases and J by 4 bases, with 5 bases of the junction left unmatched. This CDR3 is built from 16 residues. From germline, CDR1 is LGHNT and CDR2 FRNRAP. The CDR3 sequence is CASGSGQGVITGELFF. CDR3 in DNA: TGTGCTAGTGGTTCGGGACAGGGGGTAATCACCGGGGAGCTGTTTTTT.

This clone was observed a few times. This chain connects TRBV29-1 to TRBJ1-3; D is perhaps TRBD1 (5 bases). Germline V gives CDR1 SQVTM, CDR2 ANQGSEA. This CDR3 spans 14 amino acids. Trimming cost V 4 bases and J 2 bases, with 12 bases left between them. The CDR3: CSVGLGTTGNTIYF. The CDR3 DNA sequence: TGCAGCGTTGGTCTAGGGACTACTGGAAACACCATATATTTT.

As regards this clone: Its ends do not fully match the called genes, so a read error is possible. J is TRBJ2-6 and V is TRBV11-2, with D perhaps matching TRBD1 or TRBD2 (5 bases each). The CDR3 has 18 amino acids. Germline V gives CDR1 SGHAT, CDR2 FQNNGV. The CDR3, as DNA: TGTGCCAGCAGCCTAGAGGGGCACAGCACAACTGGGGCCAACGTCCTGACTTTC. Encoded protein: CASSLEGHSTTGANVLTF.

The chain is built from TRBV7-9 and TRBJ2-7; possible D gene TRBD1, 5 bases. Per germline, CDR1 SEHNR and CDR2 FQNEAQ (reference sequence). The CDR3 runs 13 residues. V lost 7 bases, J lost 0 bases, and 10 bases lay in between. The CDR3 coding sequence is TGTGCCAGCACAAAGGACAACTCCTACGAGCAGTACTTC. This sequence encodes CASTKDNSYEQYF. The complete variable domain, with remaining parts taken from reference TRBV7-9 and TRBJ2-7, reads DTGVSQNPRHKITKRGQNVTFRCDPISEHNRLYWYRQTLGQGPEFLTYFQNEAQLEKSRLLSDRFSAERPKGSFSTLEIQRTEQGDSAMYLCASTKDNSYEQYFGPGTRLTVT.

This clone has just a few counts. The rearrangement joins TRBV11-3 to TRBJ2-3; 10 positions agree with TRBD1. CDR1 SGHNT and CDR2 YENEEA come from the germline V gene. V shed 4 bases, J shed 5 bases, and the junction held 3 bases outside the gene matches. The CDR3 runs to 14 residues. This CDR3 is CASSSGTGEDTQYF. Written as DNA, the CDR3 is TGTGCCAGCAGCTCCGGGACAGGGGAAGATACGCAGTATTTT.

The rearrangement uses TRBV27 and TRBJ2-7; 9 bases fit TRBD1. Germline-derived CDR1 and CDR2 are MNHEY and SMNVEV (reference sequence). V trimming: 5 bases; J trimming: 6 bases; junction bases outside the gene matches: 14. This CDR3 comprises 16 residues. CDR3 nucleotides: TGTGCCAGCAGTGGCTTAGGGACAGGGACGGGCTCCGAGCAGTACTTC. Its translation: CASSGLGTGTGSEQYF.

The chain uses TRBV6-6 and TRBJ2-3, with TRBD1 identical over 7 bases. The V gene's germline CDR1 is MNHNY and CDR2 SVGAGI (reference sequence). This CDR3 has 16 residues. Trimming removed 2 bases from V and 3 bases from J; junction bases left unmatched: 8. DNA for the CDR3: TGTGCCAGCAGTTACCTCGCCCAGGGGGTAACAGATACGCAGTATTTT. Translated, it gives CASSYLAQGVTDTQYF.

In its sample, this clone was seen a few times. This rearrangement joins TRBV2 to TRBJ1-2; possibly TRBD1 for D (6 bases). CDR1 SNHLY and CDR2 FYNNEI come from the germline V gene. This CDR3 spans 13 amino acids. Trimming cost V 6 bases and J 2 bases, with 10 bases left between them. The CDR3 here is CASRMDRNYGYTF. The CDR3, as DNA: TGTGCCAGCAGAATGGACAGAAACTATGGCTACACCTTC.

The chain is built from TRBV15 and TRBJ2-5; possible D gene TRBD2, 6 bases. This CDR3 has 15 amino acids. The V gene's germline CDR1 is LNHNV and CDR2 YYDKDF (reference sequence). V gave up 1 base and J gave up 9 bases, with 18 bases separating them. The chain's CDR3 is CATSRAGTPLGAQYF. The CDR3 DNA reads TGTGCCACCAGCAGAGCCGGGACTCCCCTAGGGGCCCAGTACTTC. The variable domain in full, with the rest retrieved from reference TRBV15 and TRBJ2-5, is DAMVIQNPRYQVTQFGKPVTLSCSQTLNHNVMYWYQQKSSQAPKLLFHYYDKDFNNEADTPDNFQSRRPNTSFCFLDIRSPGLGDTAMYLCATSRAGTPLGAQYFGPGTRLLVL.

This chain uses TRBV7-8 with TRBJ2-6; TRBD1 agrees at 11 bases. Unmatched junction bases numbered 5, after V lost 4 bases and J lost 3 bases. Germline loops: CDR1 SGHVS, CDR2 FQNEAQ. This CDR3 is built from 17 residues. CDR3 protein: CASSSRTGGLGANVLTF. In nucleotides, the CDR3 is TGTGCCAGCAGCTCACGGACAGGGGGCCTTGGGGCCAACGTCCTGACTTTC.

The chain employs TRBV10-1 and TRBJ1-4; D is unresolved. This CDR3 region has 14 residues. Trimming removed 5 bases at V and 7 bases at J, with 14 bases between. Germline V gene lookup returns CDR1 WNHNN and CDR2 SYGVQD (reference sequence). CDR3 amino acids: CASSPAVRSEKLFF. CDR3 nucleotide sequence: TGCGCCAGCAGTCCGGCAGTCCGGAGTGAAAAACTGTTTTTT.

The chain couples TRBV19 to TRBJ2-1; the match to TRBD1 covers 10 bases. The CDR3 has 15 amino acids. Germline V gives CDR1 LNHDA, CDR2 SQIVND (reference sequence). V shed 8 bases and J 2 bases; nucleotides not matched to a gene: 6. Here the CDR3 DNA reads TGTGCCAGTCGGGCGGGGACAGGGGCCTACAATGAGCAGTTCTTC. Its translation: CASRAGTGAYNEQFF.

V usage is TRBV19 and J usage is TRBJ1-5; possibly TRBD1 for D (6 bases). Germline V gives CDR1 LNHDA, CDR2 SQIVND (reference sequence). V was trimmed by 8 bases and J by 7 bases, leaving 15 bases between them. There are 13 residues in the CDR3. The chain's CDR3 is CASAGTTVQPQHF. CDR3 DNA sequence: TGTGCCAGTGCTGGGACAACGGTCCAGCCCCAGCATTTT.

This clone has just one count. The J gene is TRBJ2-7, the V gene TRBV9; a possible D gene is TRBD1 (6 bases). The length of the CDR3 is 16 residues. V lost 0 bases and J 0 bases, leaving 13 bases between the germline ends. Germline CDR1 and CDR2: SGDLS and YYNGEE. CDR3 in DNA: TGTGCCAGCAGCGTAGAAACAGGGCCGAACTCCTACGAGCAGTACTTC. Its translation is CASSVETGPNSYEQYF.

The chain combines TRBV9 with TRBJ2-7, with D tentatively TRBD2 (5 bases). The germline gives CDR1 SGDLS, CDR2 YYNGEE. This CDR3 is built from 16 residues. Trimming shortened V by 0 bases and J by 1 base, and 14 bases separated the two germline ends. The CDR3 region is CASSVGSAGASYEQYF. The CDR3 DNA sequence: TGTGCCAGCAGCGTAGGTTCGGCGGGCGCTTCCTACGAGCAGTACTTC.

The genes are TRBV3-1 (or the pseudogene TRBV3-2) and TRBJ1-2; no reliable D call. CDR3 size: 13 residues. V lost 2 bases to trimming and J lost 4 bases, with 8 bases between them. Looked up from germline, CDR1 is LGHDT and CDR2 is YNNKEL (reference sequence). For the CDR3, the DNA is TGTGCCAGCAGCCAATCGACACCCTATGGCTACACCTTC. Protein product: CASSQSTPYGYTF.

J is TRBJ1-2 and V is TRBV5-4; D is unclear. V lost 1 base and J 0 bases, leaving 10 bases between the germline ends. This CDR3 comprises 15 residues. The germline V gene encodes CDR1 SGHNT and CDR2 YYREEE (reference sequence). CDR3 amino acids: CASSLLAVPNYGYTF. CDR3 DNA sequence: TGTGCCAGCAGCTTGTTGGCGGTCCCTAACTATGGCTACACCTTC.

The rearrangement uses TRBV19 and TRBJ2-5; D might be TRBD2 (5 bases). Germline CDR1 is LNHDA and CDR2 is SQIVND (reference sequence). Trimming took 6 bases from V and 1 from J, leaving 15 bases between them. This CDR3 has 15 residues. The CDR3 spells CASRGLLGSQETQYF. The CDR3 nucleotides are TGTGCCAGTAGGGGCCTCTTGGGGAGCCAAGAGACCCAGTACTTC.

The chain is built from TRBV7-9 and TRBJ1-1; D remains ambiguous. Germline CDR1 SEHNR, CDR2 FQNEAQ (reference sequence). CDR3 length: 13 amino acids. V was trimmed by 5 bases and J by 3 bases, leaving 10 bases between them. The DNA for the CDR3 is TGTGCCAGCAGCACGGACTGGGACACTGAAGCTTTCTTT. It encodes CASSTDWDTEAFF. The entire variable domain, with the rest obtained from reference TRBV7-9 and TRBJ1-1, is as follows: DTGVSQNPRHKITKRGQNVTFRCDPISEHNRLYWYRQTLGQGPEFLTYFQNEAQLEKSRLLSDRFSAERPKGSFSTLEIQRTEQGDSAMYLCASSTDWDTEAFFGQGTRLTVV.

The chain links TRBV19 to TRBJ2-1, with D tentatively TRBD1 (5 bases). The germline V and J ends were trimmed by 5 bases and 9 bases, with 14 bases remaining between them. CDR1 LNHDA and CDR2 SQIVND come from the germline V gene (reference sequence). The CDR3 extends over 13 amino acids. The CDR3 bases are TGTGCCAGTAGTCTTACTCAGGGTACTGAGCAGTTCTTC. Its protein product is CASSLTQGTEQFF.

V gene TRBV10-3 combines with J gene TRBJ1-1, with D maybe TRBD1 (6 bases). This CDR3 spans 13 amino acids. Germline values: CDR1 ENHRY, CDR2 SYGVKD. V was pared by 6 bases and J by 7 bases, with 15 bases between. CDR3: CAIRAGAAIEAFF. The CDR3 nucleotides are TGTGCCATCAGAGCAGGGGCTGCAATTGAAGCTTTCTTT.

The chain has TRBV19 and TRBJ1-3; possibly TRBD1 for D (5 bases). From germline, CDR1 is LNHDA and CDR2 SQIVND (reference sequence). V shed 7 bases and J shed 0 bases, with 13 bases lying between them. The CDR3 totals 15 residues. In DNA form, the CDR3 reads TGTGCCAGTACCCCGACAGAGCCCTCTGGAAACACCATATATTTT. Residues: CASTPTEPSGNTIYF.